This record covers a single T cell receptor (beta chain). Original processing methods: Reference gene primers were amplified, and this amplification served to estimate nucleated cell counts. Profiled with immunoSEQ multiplex PCR; TCRdb holds only in-frame clones, not every one. That table furnishes V, J and clone size, whereas the DNA furnished D and trimming. In the table there are 98,000 or so clones, roughly 80% of which are singletons. The sample originates from a study of blood T cell repertoires in COVID-19. Study-wide background: Researchers got acute and convalescent COVID-19 samples from the United States, Italy and Spain. Sources were T cells, B-cell-depleted T cells, or PBMCs; the material itself was cDNA or gDNA.

The origin of this receptor is a woman at least 80 years old with active or convalescent COVID-19. The sequenced material came from peripheral blood.

The CDR3 DNA reads as TGTGCCAGCAGTCGGTCCGGGACTAGCGGGATCTACGAGCAGTACTTC. Protein sequence: CASSRSGTSGIYEQYF. V usage is TRBV6-2 or TRBV6-3 and J usage is TRBJ2-7, with 13 bases matching TRBD2. CDR1 is MNHEY, CDR2 SVGEGT, per germline. The CDR3 runs to 16 residues. The V segment lost 5 bases and the J segment 3 bases; nucleotides outside the gene matches: 7.